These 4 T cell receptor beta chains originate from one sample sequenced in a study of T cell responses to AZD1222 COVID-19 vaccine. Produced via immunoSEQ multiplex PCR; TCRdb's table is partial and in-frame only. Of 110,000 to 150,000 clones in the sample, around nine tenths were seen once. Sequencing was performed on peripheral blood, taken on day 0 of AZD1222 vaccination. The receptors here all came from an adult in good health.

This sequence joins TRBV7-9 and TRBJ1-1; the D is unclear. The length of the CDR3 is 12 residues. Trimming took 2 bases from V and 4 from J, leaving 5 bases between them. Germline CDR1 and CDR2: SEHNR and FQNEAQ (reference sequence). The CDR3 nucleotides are TGTGCCAGCAGCTTATTTGCCACTGAAGCTTTCTTT. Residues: CASSLFATEAFF.

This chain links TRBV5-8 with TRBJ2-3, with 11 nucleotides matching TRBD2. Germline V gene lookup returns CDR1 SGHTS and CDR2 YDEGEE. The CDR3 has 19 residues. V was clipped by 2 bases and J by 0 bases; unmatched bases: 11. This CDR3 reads CASSFTITSGSSSTDTQYF. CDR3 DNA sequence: TGTGCCAGCAGCTTCACTATTACTAGCGGGAGTTCCAGCACAGATACGCAGTATTTT. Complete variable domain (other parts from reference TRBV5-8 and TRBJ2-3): EAGVTQSPTHLIKTRGQQATLRCSPISGHTSVYWYQQALGLGLQFLLWYDEGEERNRGNFPPRFSGRQFPNYSSELNVNALELEDSALYLCASSFTITSGSSSTDTQYFGPGTRLTVL.

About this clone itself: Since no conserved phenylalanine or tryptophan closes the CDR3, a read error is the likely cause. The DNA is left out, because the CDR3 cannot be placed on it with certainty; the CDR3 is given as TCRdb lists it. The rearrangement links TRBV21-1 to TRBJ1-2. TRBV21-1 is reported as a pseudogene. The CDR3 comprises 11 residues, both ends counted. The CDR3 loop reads CASPPGEPTPL.

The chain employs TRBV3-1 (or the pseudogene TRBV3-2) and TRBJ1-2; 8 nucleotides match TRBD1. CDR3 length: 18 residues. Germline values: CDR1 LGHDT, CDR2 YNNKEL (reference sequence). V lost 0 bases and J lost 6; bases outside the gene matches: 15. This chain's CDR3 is CASSQETISAGGKDGYTF. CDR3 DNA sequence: TGTGCCAGCAGCCAAGAAACGATCTCGGCAGGGGGCAAGGATGGCTACACCTTC.